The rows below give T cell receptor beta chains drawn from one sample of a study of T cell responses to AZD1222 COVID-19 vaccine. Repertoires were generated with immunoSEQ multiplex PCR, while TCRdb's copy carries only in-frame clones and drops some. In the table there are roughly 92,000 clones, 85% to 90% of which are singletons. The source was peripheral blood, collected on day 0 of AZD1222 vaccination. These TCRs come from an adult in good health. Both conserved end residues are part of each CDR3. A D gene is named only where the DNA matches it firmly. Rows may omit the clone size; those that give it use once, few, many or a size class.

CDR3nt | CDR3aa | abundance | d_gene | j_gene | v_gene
TGTGCCAGCTCACTTACCGACAGCTATGGCTACACCTTC | CASSLTDSYGYTF | - | - | TRBJ1-2 | TRBV18
TGTGCCAGCAGCCCCTATTCCGGGACTAGCGGCACAGATACGCAGTATTTT | CASSPYSGTSGTDTQYF | - | TRBD2 | TRBJ2-3 | TRBV7-3
TGTGCCAGCAGCTTAGACGGGGACCACACTGAAGCTTTCTTT | CASSLDGDHTEAFF | - | - | TRBJ1-1 | TRBV7-9
TGTGCCTGGACCAACGAAGCAGGGAGATATGAAAAACTGTTTTTT | CAWTNEAGRYEKLFF | - | - | TRBJ1-4 | TRBV30
TGTGCCAGCAGTGCACCTACCCCTTACGATGAGCAGTTCTTC | CASSAPTPYDEQFF | - | - | TRBJ2-1 | TRBV27
TGTGCCACCAGTGATTTGTCAGGGAGCTACACCTTC | CATSDLSGSYTF | - | - | TRBJ1-2 | TRBV24-1
TGTGCCATCAGCGACCGCGAGTCCTACGAGCAGTACTTC | CAISDRESYEQYF | - | - | TRBJ2-7 | TRBV10-3
TGTGCCAGCAGTCCCCGGACTAGTTATCCAGATACGCAGTATTTT | CASSPRTSYPDTQYF | - | TRBD2 | TRBJ2-3 | TRBV28
TGTGCCAGTAGTCCACCCACAGGGGTTAACTATGGCTACACCTTC | CASSPPTGVNYGYTF | - | TRBD1 | TRBJ1-2 | TRBV19
TGTGCCAGCAGTGCCGGGACTACACACAATGAGCAGTTCTTC | CASSAGTTHNEQFF | few | TRBD2 | TRBJ2-1 | TRBV27
TGTGCCACCGCGACGGGTGCCTACGAGCAGTACTTC | CATATGAYEQYF | - | - | TRBJ2-7 | TRBV6-5